This T cell receptor beta chain was identified in a study of blood T cell repertoires in COVID-19. Study-level background: Acute and convalescent COVID-19 specimens originated in the United States, Italy and Spain. From T cells, B-cell-depleted T cells, or PBMCs came the material, which was cDNA or gDNA.

In the source study's methods: Quantification of nucleated cells was approximated via reference gene primer amplification. Measured with immunoSEQ multiplex PCR; TCRdb has only the in-frame clones, and not every one. V, J and clone size are taken as reported in that table, and D and trimming were inferred from the DNA itself. The sample comprises about 65,000 clones, approximately 94% of which are singletons, and approximately 2.9% rests with the top ten. Material for sequencing was peripheral blood. This clonotype was sampled from a man aged 70 or older with active COVID-19.

CDR3 region: CAISSGGGSLYEQYF. The CDR3 nucleotides are TGTGCCATCAGCTCGGGGGGGGGAAGCCTCTACGAGCAGTACTTC. The V and J genes are TRBV10-3 and TRBJ2-7; 8 bases are shared with TRBD2. CDR3 length equals 15 residues. With V trimmed by 6 bases and J by 3 bases, 10 bases remained unmatched. The germline gives CDR1 ENHRY, CDR2 SYGVKD.